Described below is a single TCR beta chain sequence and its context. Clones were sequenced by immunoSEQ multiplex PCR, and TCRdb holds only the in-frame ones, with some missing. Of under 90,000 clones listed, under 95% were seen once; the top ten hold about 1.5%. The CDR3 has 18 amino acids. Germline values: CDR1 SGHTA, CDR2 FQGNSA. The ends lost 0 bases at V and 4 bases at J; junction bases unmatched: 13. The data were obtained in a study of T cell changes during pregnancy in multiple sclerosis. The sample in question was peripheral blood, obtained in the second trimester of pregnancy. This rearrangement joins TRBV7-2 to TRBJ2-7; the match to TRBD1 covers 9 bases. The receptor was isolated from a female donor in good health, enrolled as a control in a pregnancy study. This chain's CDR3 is CASSLATKQGARSYEQYF. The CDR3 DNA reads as TGTGCCAGCAGCTTAGCCACTAAACAGGGGGCCAGATCGTACGAGCAGTACTTC.